The 21 T cell receptor beta chains listed next were all sequenced from one sample in a study of shared clonotypes between healthy human individuals. Method: immunoSEQ multiplex PCR; TCRdb's copy keeps in-frame clones and lacks some. The sample yields roughly 2 million clones, approximately 94% seen once. Sequencing used naive CD4+ T cells sorted from blood. Subset of the sample: CD45RA+ positively selected. The receptors were gathered from a man aged 18 to 30 in good health.

The V call is TRBV19, the J call TRBJ2-7; D is possibly TRBD1 (5 bases). Germline loops: CDR1 LNHDA, CDR2 SQIVND (reference sequence). Trimming shortened V by 6 bases and J by 1 base, and 13 bases separated the two germline ends. This CDR3 contains 14 residues. The CDR3 DNA reads TGTGCCAGTAGGCCTTCGCCAGGGTCCTACGAGCAGTACTTC. Translated: CASRPSPGSYEQYF.

In this sample, this clone turned up once. The V and J genes are TRBV5-4 and TRBJ2-7; 8 bases line up with TRBD2. J gave up 2 bases and V 4 bases, and 14 bases lay outside the gene matches. CDR3 length equals 17 residues. Germline V gives CDR1 SGHNT, CDR2 YYREEE (reference sequence). The CDR3 bases are TGTGCCAGCAGCCCTCAGGGGCAGCGGGGGAGGGCCTACGAGCAGTACTTC. Residues: CASSPQGQRGRAYEQYF.

The gene calls are TRBV5-1 and TRBJ2-7; 9 bases fit TRBD2. With 4 bases clipped from V and 4 bases from J, the junction kept 9 bases outside the gene matches. The CDR3 runs to 15 residues. Looked up from germline, CDR1 is SGHRS and CDR2 is YFSETQ. The CDR3 region is CASSAWIAGDYEQYF. In DNA form, the CDR3 reads TGCGCCAGCAGCGCATGGATAGCGGGAGATTACGAGCAGTACTTC.

The chain has TRBV7-8 and TRBJ1-2; a weak D match, TRBD1 (5 bases). The CDR3 has 15 amino acids. Germline V gene data show CDR1 as SGHVS and CDR2 as FQNEAQ. V was shortened by 7 bases and J by 2 bases, with 17 bases between the two germline ends. This chain's CDR3 is CASNPAQGSNYGYTF. The CDR3 DNA follows: TGTGCCAGCAACCCGGCTCAGGGATCCAACTATGGCTACACCTTC.

The rearrangement uses TRBV15 and TRBJ1-2, with TRBD1 matching 9 bases. The V gene's germline CDR1 is LNHNV and CDR2 YYDKDF (reference sequence). This CDR3 region has 16 residues. V was pared by 5 bases and J by 8 bases, with 15 bases of the junction left unmatched. CDR3 amino acids: CATSPESHRGREGYTF. Written as DNA, the CDR3 is TGTGCCACCAGCCCAGAAAGCCACAGGGGGCGAGAAGGCTACACCTTC.

This chain uses TRBV5-5 with TRBJ1-4, with D uncertain. V lost 3 bases and J 5 bases, leaving 5 bases between the germline ends. The germline V gene encodes CDR1 SGHKS and CDR2 YYEKEE (reference sequence). This CDR3 has 12 amino acids. The CDR3 here is CASSSVNEKLFF. CDR3 coding DNA: TGTGCCAGCAGCTCGGTGAATGAAAAACTGTTTTTT.

Concerning this clone itself: In the same sample, other DNA sequences code for this CDR3. The chain recombines TRBV10-3 with TRBJ2-7; 7 bases line up with TRBD2. The germline CDR1 and CDR2 sequences are ENHRY and SYGVKD. The ends lost 6 bases at V and 1 base at J; junction bases unmatched: 3. The CDR3 is 13 amino acids. The CDR3 nucleotides are TGTGCCATCAGACTAGCGTCGTCCTACGAGCAGTACTTC. Translation gives CAIRLASSYEQYF.

The chain links TRBV20-1 to TRBJ2-7; D possibly uses TRBD1 or TRBD2 (6 bases each). The CDR3 consists of 10 residues. Per germline, CDR1 DFQATT and CDR2 SNEGSKA (reference sequence). CDR3 protein: CKGEEGEQYF. In DNA, the CDR3 is TGCAAGGGGGAGGAGGGCGAGCAGTACTTC.

J is TRBJ1-2 and V is TRBV19; 7 positions match TRBD1. Germline CDR1 LNHDA, CDR2 SQIVND (reference sequence). The CDR3 extends over 18 amino acids. Trimming took 5 bases from V and 0 from J; bases not matched to a gene: 15. CDR3 nucleotide sequence: TGTGCCAGTAGTGATTCTTTCAATCCAGGGGGACCTAACTATGGCTACACCTTC. Translation: CASSDSFNPGGPNYGYTF.

This chain uses TRBV7-2 with TRBJ1-5; D not certain. Germline V gene data show CDR1 as SGHTA and CDR2 as FQGNSA. V lost 1 base, J lost 1 base, and 11 bases lay in between. The CDR3 totals 16 residues. This CDR3 reads CASSLVVGLSNQPQHF. Written as DNA, the CDR3 is TGTGCCAGCAGCTTAGTTGTGGGCCTAAGCAATCAGCCCCAGCATTTT.

The chain couples TRBV5-1 to TRBJ2-3, with 7 bases lining up with TRBD1. This CDR3 region has 14 residues. V dropped 4 bases and J dropped 5; count of bases not matched to a gene: 7. CDR1 is SGHRS, CDR2 YFSETQ, per germline. The CDR3: CASSLQGDGDTQYF. The CDR3 DNA reads as TGCGCCAGCAGCCTCCAGGGGGACGGAGATACGCAGTATTTT.

V is TRBV19 and J is TRBJ1-2, with D unclear. Germline V gene data show CDR1 as LNHDA and CDR2 as SQIVND (reference sequence). This CDR3 has 11 amino acids. Trimming stripped 7 bases from V and 5 bases from J, with 8 bases between. CDR3 sequence (DNA): TGTGCCAGTAATGACGGTTATGGCTACACCTTC. Translation gives CASNDGYGYTF.

This sequence joins TRBV6-1 and TRBJ2-3, with D possibly called TRBD1 or TRBD2 (6 bases each). Germline V CDR1 and CDR2: MNHNS, SASEGT. Deletions cut 7 bases from V and 9 bases from J, with 11 bases between. The CDR3 consists of 11 residues. The CDR3 is CASIGGITQYF. CDR3 nucleotides: TGTGCCAGCATAGGGGGGATCACGCAGTATTTT.

This rearrangement joins TRBV27 to TRBJ2-7; no clear D. This CDR3 has 12 residues. Germline V gene lookup returns CDR1 MNHEY and CDR2 SMNVEV (reference sequence). V lost 5 bases and J 8 bases, leaving 13 bases between the germline ends. CDR3 protein: CASSGQTRKQYF. In DNA form, the CDR3 reads TGTGCCAGCAGTGGGCAAACGAGGAAGCAGTACTTC.

The chain combines TRBV9 with TRBJ2-7, with D perhaps matching TRBD2 (6 bases). V shed 2 bases and J shed 0 bases, with 18 bases lying between them. The CDR3 extends over 17 amino acids. Germline V lookup: CDR1 SGDLS, CDR2 YYNGEE. This chain's CDR3 is CASSVLGGTASSYEQYF. CDR3 nucleotides: TGTGCCAGCAGCGTTTTAGGCGGGACGGCGAGCTCCTACGAGCAGTACTTC.

This clone was counted once. The genes are TRBV19 and TRBJ2-3; unclear D gene. The V gene lost 8 bases and the J gene lost 2 bases, with 11 bases spanning the gap. There are 13 residues in the CDR3. CDR1 LNHDA and CDR2 SQIVND come from the germline V gene (reference sequence). CDR3 protein: CASGDSDTDTQYF. CDR3 nucleotides: TGTGCCAGTGGTGACTCAGACACAGATACGCAGTATTTT.

The chain combines TRBV6-6 with TRBJ1-2; D gene ambiguous. The CDR3 loop spans 14 amino acids. The ends were cut back, 0 bases at V and 4 bases at J, with 9 bases in the middle. The V gene's germline CDR1 is MNHNY and CDR2 SVGAGI (reference sequence). The CDR3 DNA reads TGTGCCAGCAGTTACTCGGGCAGTTCCTATGGCTACACCTTC. Translating it yields CASSYSGSSYGYTF.

The V and J genes are TRBV6-5 and TRBJ1-2; possibly TRBD1 for D (6 bases). This CDR3 contains 15 residues. Trimming shortened V by 2 bases and J by 5 bases, and 15 bases separated the two germline ends. The germline V gene has CDR1 MNHEY and CDR2 SVGAGI. CDR3 in amino acids: CASSYRTAGLYGYTF. The CDR3, as DNA: TGTGCCAGCAGTTACCGGACAGCCGGCTTATATGGCTACACCTTC.

On this clone: Other DNA sequences in the same sample also yield this CDR3. The chain couples TRBV10-1 to TRBJ2-3; D not certain. This CDR3 is 14 amino acids long. The ends were cut back, 0 bases at V and 2 bases at J, with 6 bases in the middle. Germline V gene sequence: CDR1 WNHNN, CDR2 SYGVQD (reference sequence). The CDR3 here is CASSESGFTDTQYF. CDR3 bases: TGCGCCAGCAGTGAGTCGGGGTTCACAGATACGCAGTATTTT.

The rearrangement joins TRBV18 to TRBJ2-3, with 7 bases fitting TRBD2. Germline V CDR1 and CDR2: KGHSH, LQKENI. Trimming cost V 4 bases and J 6 bases; bases outside gene matches: 13. This CDR3 is built from 16 residues. This CDR3 is CASSLLGGGPSDTQYF. The CDR3 DNA sequence: TGTGCCAGCTCACTCCTTGGGGGAGGGCCCTCCGATACGCAGTATTTT.

V gene TRBV7-2 combines with J gene TRBJ2-2; 8 nucleotides line up with TRBD1. The CDR3 has 16 amino acids. J lost 0 bases, V lost 5 bases, and 5 bases had no gene match. CDR1 is SGHTA, CDR2 FQGNSA, per germline. The CDR3 nucleotides read TGTGCCAGCAGCCCACGGACAGGGACGAACACCGGGGAGCTGTTTTTT. It specifies CASSPRTGTNTGELFF.